What follows describes a single T cell receptor beta chain. Its target is unknown. Here immunoSEQ multiplex PCR was the method, and the copy in TCRdb shows in-frame clones only, minus some. The sample consists of 90,000 to 100,000 clones, about 86% of them appearing once. These data come from a study of radiation and T cells in renal cell carcinoma. Notes on the study in general: In blood, top tumor clones expanded by 2 weeks, shrinking by 4.

Documented time point: baseline pretreatment blood. Treatment: 15 Gy SBRT to primary tumor, nephrectomy 4 weeks later. The tumor was a clear cell renal cell carcinoma. The CDR3 is 15 residues long. The clonotype was recovered from a man between 45 and 60 years old with renal cell carcinoma. The genes are TRBV21-1 and TRBJ1-3. TRBV21-1 is recorded as a pseudogene. The source was blood, collected from a patient whose treatment included radiotherapy and nephrectomy. The CDR3 spells CASSKRGGRGNTIYF. In nucleotides, the CDR3 is TGTGCCAGCAGCAAACGCGGGGGTAGAGGAAACACCATATATTTT.